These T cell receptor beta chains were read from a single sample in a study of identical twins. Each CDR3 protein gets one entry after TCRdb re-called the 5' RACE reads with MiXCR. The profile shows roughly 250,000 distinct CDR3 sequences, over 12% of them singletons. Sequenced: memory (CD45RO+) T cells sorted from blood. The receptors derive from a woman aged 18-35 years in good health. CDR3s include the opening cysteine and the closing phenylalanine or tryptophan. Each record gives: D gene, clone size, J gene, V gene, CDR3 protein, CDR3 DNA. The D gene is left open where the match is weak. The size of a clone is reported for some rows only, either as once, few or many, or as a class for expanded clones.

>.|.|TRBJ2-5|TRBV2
CASSVRRGETQYF
TGTGCCAGCAGTGTAAGACGGGGGGAGACCCAGTACTTC
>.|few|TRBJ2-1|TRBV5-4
CASSLGGGFSYNEQFF
TGTGCCAGCAGCTTGGGCGGGGGCTTCTCCTACAATGAGCAGTTCTTC
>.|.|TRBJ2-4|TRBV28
CASSSGPRAKNIQYF
TGTGCCAGCAGTTCTGGCCCCCGAGCCAAAAACATTCAGTACTTC
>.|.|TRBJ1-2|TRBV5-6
CASSLGSTSTYGYTF
TGTGCCAGCAGCTTGGGTTCGACGAGCACCTATGGCTACACCTTC
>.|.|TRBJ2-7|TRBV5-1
CASSLLQGFYEQYF
TGCGCCAGCAGCCTATTACAGGGCTTCTACGAGCAGTACTTC
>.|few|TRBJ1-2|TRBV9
CASSVGRGYTF
TGTGCCAGCAGCGTAGGTAGAGGCTACACCTTC
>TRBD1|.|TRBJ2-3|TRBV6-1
CASSLALTGGKDTQYF
TGTGCCAGCAGCCTCGCCCTGACAGGGGGCAAAGATACGCAGTATTTT
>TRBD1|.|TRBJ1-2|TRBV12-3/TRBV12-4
CASRYYRGSGYTF
TGTGCCAGCAGGTACTACAGGGGGAGCGGCTACACCTTC
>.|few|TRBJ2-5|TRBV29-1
CSVDRGSQETQYF
TGCAGCGTTGATAGGGGCAGCCAAGAGACCCAGTACTTC
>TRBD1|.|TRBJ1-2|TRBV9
CASSVGGQGARYGYTF
TGTGCCAGCAGCGTAGGGGGACAGGGGGCCAGGTATGGCTACACCTTC
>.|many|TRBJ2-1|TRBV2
CATLGGSYNEQFF
TGTGCCACCCTGGGAGGCTCCTACAATGAGCAGTTCTTC
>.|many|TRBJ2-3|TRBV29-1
CSVGMHETDTQYF
TGCAGCGTTGGAATGCATGAGACAGATACGCAGTATTTT
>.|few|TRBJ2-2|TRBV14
CASSQDKRRGRFGELFF
TGTGCCAGCAGCCAAGATAAAAGGAGGGGGCGATTCGGGGAGCTGTTTTTT
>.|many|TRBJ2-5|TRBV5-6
CASSLVGGSETQYF
TGTGCCAGCAGCTTGGTGGGGGGCTCTGAGACCCAGTACTTC
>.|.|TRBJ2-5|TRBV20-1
CSAGGRGETQYF
TGCAGTGCGGGGGGCCGGGGAGAGACCCAGTACTTC
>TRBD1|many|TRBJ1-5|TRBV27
CASSTGTVNSNQPQHF
TGTGCCAGCAGTACGGGGACAGTAAATAGCAATCAGCCCCAGCATTTT
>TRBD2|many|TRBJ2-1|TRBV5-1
CASSLVGGVPQGNEQFF
TGCGCCAGCAGCTTGGTGGGGGGGGTCCCTCAGGGCAATGAGCAGTTCTTC
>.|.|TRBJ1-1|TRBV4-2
CASSQPGEPEAFF
TGTGCCAGCAGCCAACCGGGGGAACCTGAAGCTTTCTTT
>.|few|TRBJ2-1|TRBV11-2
CASSLAPPLALYNEQFF
TGTGCCAGCAGCTTAGCCCCTCCGCTAGCCCTCTACAATGAGCAGTTCTTC
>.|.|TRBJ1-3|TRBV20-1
CSARGDASSGNTIYF
TGCAGTGCTAGAGGAGACGCAAGCTCTGGAAACACCATATATTTT
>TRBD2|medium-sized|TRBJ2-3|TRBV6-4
CASSVAGGTDTQYF
TGTGCCAGCAGTGTAGCGGGAGGCACAGATACGCAGTATTTT
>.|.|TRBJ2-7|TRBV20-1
CSARGDRGSYEQYF
TGCAGTGCTAGAGGAGACCGGGGATCCTACGAGCAGTACTTC
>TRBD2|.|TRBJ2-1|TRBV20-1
CSARDYPAGAPPEQFF
TGCAGTGCTAGAGATTACCCGGCGGGAGCCCCCCCTGAGCAGTTCTTC